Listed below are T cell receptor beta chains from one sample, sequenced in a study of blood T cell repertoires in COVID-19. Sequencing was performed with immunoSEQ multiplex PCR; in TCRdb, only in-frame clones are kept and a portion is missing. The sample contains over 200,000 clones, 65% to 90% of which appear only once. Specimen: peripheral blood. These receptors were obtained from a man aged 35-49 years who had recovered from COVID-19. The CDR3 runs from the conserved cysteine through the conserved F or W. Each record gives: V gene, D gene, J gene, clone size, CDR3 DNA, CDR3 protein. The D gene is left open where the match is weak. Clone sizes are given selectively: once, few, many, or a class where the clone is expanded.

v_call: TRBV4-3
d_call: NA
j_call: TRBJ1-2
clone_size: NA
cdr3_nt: TGCGCCAGCAGCCAAGGGGCCCAAGCGGGATATGGCTACACCTTC
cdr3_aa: CASSQGAQAGYGYTF

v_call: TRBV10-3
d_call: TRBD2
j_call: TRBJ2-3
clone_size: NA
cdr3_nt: TGTGCCATCAGTGAGTATAGCGGGGGTAGAGATACGCAGTATTTT
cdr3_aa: CAISEYSGGRDTQYF

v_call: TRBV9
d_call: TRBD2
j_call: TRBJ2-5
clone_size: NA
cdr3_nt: TGTGCCAGCAGCTCCCGGGGAGGGGAGACCCAGTACTTC
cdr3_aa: CASSSRGGETQYF

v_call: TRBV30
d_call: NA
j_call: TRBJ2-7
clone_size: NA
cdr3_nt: TGTGCCTGGAGTGACCCCAGCGCAGGGCAGACCTACGAGCAGTACTTC
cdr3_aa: CAWSDPSAGQTYEQYF

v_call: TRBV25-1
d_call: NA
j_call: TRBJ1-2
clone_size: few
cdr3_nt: TGTGCCAGCAGTGACCTCGCCACCGGACAGTTCTATGGCTACACCTTC
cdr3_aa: CASSDLATGQFYGYTF

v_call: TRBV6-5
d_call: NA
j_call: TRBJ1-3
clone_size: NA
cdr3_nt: TGTGCCAGCAGCTGGAGGCAGAAAGGAAACACCATATATTTT
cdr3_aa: CASSWRQKGNTIYF

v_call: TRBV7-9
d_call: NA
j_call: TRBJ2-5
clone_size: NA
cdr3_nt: TGTGCCAGCAGACAAGACTGGCAACAAGAGACCCAGTACTTC
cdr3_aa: CASRQDWQQETQYF

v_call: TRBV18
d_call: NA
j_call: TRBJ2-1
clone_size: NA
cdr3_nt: TGTGCCAGCTCGCCCGGGATAACCGGGCATGAGCAGTTCTTC
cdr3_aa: CASSPGITGHEQFF

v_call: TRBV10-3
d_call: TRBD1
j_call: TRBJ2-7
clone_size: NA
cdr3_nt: TGTGCCATCAGTGAGTCCCCGGGACAGGGTTACGAGCAGTACTTC
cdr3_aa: CAISESPGQGYEQYF

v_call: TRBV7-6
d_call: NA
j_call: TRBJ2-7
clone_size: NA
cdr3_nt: TGTGCCAGCAGCTCCATGACAGGCGGGTACGAGCAGTACTTC
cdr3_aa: CASSSMTGGYEQYF

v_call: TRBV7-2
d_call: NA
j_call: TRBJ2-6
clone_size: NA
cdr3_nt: TGTGCCAGCAGCTTAGTCGGCAGGGCTGGGGCCAACGTCCTGACTTTC
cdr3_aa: CASSLVGRAGANVLTF

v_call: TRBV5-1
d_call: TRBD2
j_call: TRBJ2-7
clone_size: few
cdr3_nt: TGCGCCAGCAGCTTGGGGGGGACTAGCGGGAGCTACGAGCAGTACTTC
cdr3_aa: CASSLGGTSGSYEQYF

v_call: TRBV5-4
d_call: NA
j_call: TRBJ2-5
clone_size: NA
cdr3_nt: TGTGCCAGCAGCTTGTTCTTCGGGGGGCCCGAGAAGCAGACCCAGTACTTC
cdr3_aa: CASSLFFGGPEKQTQYF

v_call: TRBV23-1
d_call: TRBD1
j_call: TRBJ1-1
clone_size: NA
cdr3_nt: TGCGCCAGCCCAAAGAGAGGACAGGGAGGCACTGAAGCTTTCTTT
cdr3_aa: CASPKRGQGGTEAFF

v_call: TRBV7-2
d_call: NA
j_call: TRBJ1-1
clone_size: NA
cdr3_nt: TGTGCCAGCAGCTTAGAGGGCCTAGAGGGCACTGAAGCTTTCTTT
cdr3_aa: CASSLEGLEGTEAFF

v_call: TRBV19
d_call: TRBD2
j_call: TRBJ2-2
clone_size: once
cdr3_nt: TGTGCCAGTAGTATAGCACTAGCGGGGGGAGAAACCGGGGAGCTGTTTTTT
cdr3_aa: CASSIALAGGETGELFF

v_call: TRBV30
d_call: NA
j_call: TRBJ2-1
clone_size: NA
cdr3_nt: TGTGCCTGGAGGGCAGGGGGGTCCTGGGATGAGCAGTTCTTC
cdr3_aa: CAWRAGGSWDEQFF

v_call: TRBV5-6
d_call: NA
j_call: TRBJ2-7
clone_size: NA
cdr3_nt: TGTGCCAGCAGTCTTTACCCCCAGGAATTCTCCTACGAGCAGTACTTC
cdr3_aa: CASSLYPQEFSYEQYF

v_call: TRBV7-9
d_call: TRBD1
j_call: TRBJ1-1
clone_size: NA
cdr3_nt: TGTGCCACGACAGGGGGGATTGAAGCTTTCTTT
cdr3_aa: CATTGGIEAFF

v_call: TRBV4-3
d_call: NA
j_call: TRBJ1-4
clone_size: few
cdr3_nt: TGCGCCAGCAGCCTAAGACTGTACGAAAAACTGTTTTTT
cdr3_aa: CASSLRLYEKLFF

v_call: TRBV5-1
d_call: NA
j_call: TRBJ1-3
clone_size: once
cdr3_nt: TGCGCCAGCAGCTTGGAGGGCGGGATTGGAAACACCATATATTTT
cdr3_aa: CASSLEGGIGNTIYF

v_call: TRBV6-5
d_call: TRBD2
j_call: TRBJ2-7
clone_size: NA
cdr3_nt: TGTGCCACAACCTCCGGGACTAACTACGAGCAGTACTTC
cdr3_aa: CATTSGTNYEQYF

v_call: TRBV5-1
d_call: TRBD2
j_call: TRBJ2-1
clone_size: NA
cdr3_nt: TGCGCCAGCAGCTTGGGACCGGGAGGTTATTACAATGAGCAGTTCTTC
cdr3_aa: CASSLGPGGYYNEQFF

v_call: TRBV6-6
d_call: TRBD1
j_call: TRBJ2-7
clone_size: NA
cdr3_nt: TGTGCCAGCAGTAACCCGGGACAGGGGGCGGGGGAGCAGTACTTC
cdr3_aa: CASSNPGQGAGEQYF

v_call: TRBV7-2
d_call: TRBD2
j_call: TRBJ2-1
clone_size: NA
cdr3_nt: TGTGCCAGCAGCGCCGGACTAGGTCTGGCGAATGAGCAGTTCTTC
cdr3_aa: CASSAGLGLANEQFF

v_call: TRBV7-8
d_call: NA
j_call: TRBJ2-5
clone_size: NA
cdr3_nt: TGTGCCAGCAGCTTAGCGTCAGGGCTACAAGAGACCCAGTACTTC
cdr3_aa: CASSLASGLQETQYF